This note documents a single T cell receptor beta chain sequence. The antigen is unknown. Some clones are missing from TCRdb's copy, which holds only in-frame ones; the method was immunoSEQ multiplex PCR. This sample yields about 93,000 clones, of which around 90% are seen a single time; 0.5% to 0.65% belongs to the top ten. Germline V gene data show CDR1 as MNHNS and CDR2 as SASEGT. V lost 5 bases and J 6 bases, leaving 7 bases between the germline ends. The CDR3 length is 12 residues. The sample belongs to a study of OX40 agonist ivuxolimab in advanced cancers. The overall study: Clinicians treated patients with ivuxolimab, an agonistic anti-OX40 (CD134) antibody. Study outcomes and limitations: Expanded clones tended on average to be more numerous among CD8+ T cells than CD4+.

The genes are TRBV6-1 and TRBJ2-2; a possible D gene is TRBD2 (5 bases). The sequence was obtained from an adult with an advanced solid tumor such as melanoma, head and neck, liver or kidney cancer. The sample consisted of CD4+ or CD8+ T cells sorted from blood, taken in a trial of the OX40 agonist ivuxolimab. The CDR3: CASSFSAGELFF. Written as DNA, the CDR3 is TGTGCCAGCAGTTTTAGCGCCGGGGAGCTGTTTTTT.